This T cell receptor (beta chain) comes out of a study of breast tumors, draining lymph nodes, adjacent tissues. General study points: Tumors had less TCR diversity than lymph nodes, more than nontumor tissue. Luminal-like breast cancer showed significantly higher tumor–nontumor repertoire similarity than basal-like. The data were judged consistent with most tumor T cells coming from lymph node and expanding in tumor. The lymph node origin of tumor T cells was framed as consistent with a hypothesis, not demonstrated.

This clonotype has at least ten counts. Its antigen is still unknown. Germline V gene data show CDR1 as SGHKS and CDR2 as YYEKEE (reference sequence). V shed 1 base and J shed 4 bases, with 14 bases lying between them. The CDR3 sequence is 15 residues long. Each CDR3 protein is one row after TCRdb ran MiXCR on the multiplex PCR reads. The sample has approximately 130,000 distinct CDR3 sequences; about 22% are singletons. The lymph nodes were axillary draining lymph nodes from breast cancer patients. The source of this sequence is a female donor with breast cancer. Some clones in this sample may be carry-over from other donors' samples. The J gene is TRBJ1-2, the V gene TRBV5-5; D gene uncertain. The specimen was axillary lymph node tissue. CDR3 sequence reads: CASSLMIGEFYGYTF. CDR3 bases: TGTGCCAGCAGCTTGATGATTGGGGAATTCTATGGCTACACCTTC.